The T cell receptor beta chain under discussion was sequenced for a study of blood T cell repertoires in COVID-19. Clones were read by immunoSEQ multiplex PCR, and TCRdb kept only the in-frame ones, dropping some. The sample has approximately 220,000 clones, about 83% seen once; the top ten hold less than 4%. The germline CDR1 and CDR2 sequences are SGHNT and YYREEE (reference sequence). With 3 bases clipped from V and 5 bases from J, the junction kept 8 bases outside the gene matches. This CDR3 is 16 amino acids long. This clonotype originated in a woman in her thirties or forties who had been exposed to COVID-19. The rearrangement links TRBV5-4 to TRBJ2-2; 9 bases line up with TRBD1. Sequencing input: PBMCs or T cells enriched from blood (not recorded which). CDR3 DNA: TGTGCCAGCAGCTCCTCGGACAGGGGTCTGACCGGGGAGCTGTTTTTT. Translating it yields CASSSSDRGLTGELFF.